At least ten counts were recorded for the clone carrying this T cell receptor beta chain. Its matching antigen is unknown. Through Arm-PCR of CDR3 regions and iRepertoire HTBI primers, TCR beta libraries were built. A single record per CDR3 protein comes from TCRdb applying MiXCR to the multiplex PCR reads. The profile covers about 420,000 distinct CDR3 sequences, with roughly 17% appearing a single time and 20% to 25% taken by the ten largest. This sample stems from a study of regulatory T cells in long-lasting Graves disease. Time point denoted: newly diagnosed GD, antithyroid drugs for less than 3 months. PBMCs were the source of the RNA used for TCR sequencing. Study findings and constraints: TRBV28 was favored in persistent disease, as were TRBJ1-2 and TRBJ2-5.

The V gene end was trimmed by 5 bases and the J gene end by 6 bases; junction bases not matched to a gene: 8. The CDR3 is 16 amino acids. CDR1 and CDR2 from the germline V gene are MDHEN and SYDVKM. A further study also used this sample, focusing on T cells in Graves' hyperthyroidism and ophthalmopathy. That paper notes: In the first-round RT-PCR of the TCR CDR3, the HTBI primer set was used.

The sequenced sample was peripheral blood mononuclear cells (PBMCs), obtained at new diagnosis, from a patient treated with antithyroid drugs. The rearrangement links TRBV28 to TRBJ2-1, with 12 bases fitting TRBD2. The sequence was obtained from a woman aged 18-29 years with Graves disease. The CDR3 DNA reads as TGTGCCAGCAGTCCAATACTAGCGGGAGGAGGCAATGAGCAGTTCTTC. Translation: CASSPILAGGGNEQFF.